The 5 T cell receptor beta chains below come from one sample, sequenced in a study of T cells in Graves' hyperthyroidism and ophthalmopathy. Amplification yielded TCR beta CDR3 regions, with RNA transcripts as the source. The HTBI primer set served for first-round RT-PCR of the TCR CDR3. TCRdb processed the multiplex PCR reads anew with MiXCR; each CDR3 protein has one entry. This table has about 360,000 distinct CDR3 sequences, less than 20% appearing once. Source material: blood. Every receptor here comes from a woman younger than 35 with Graves' hyperthyroidism that later progressed to Graves' ophthalmopathy.

This clonotype was recorded at least ten times. This chain links TRBV11-2 with TRBJ2-7; 8 bases are a match to TRBD2. In germline, CDR1 is SGHAT, CDR2 FQNNGV. The CDR3 sequence is 17 residues long. V dropped 6 bases and J dropped 2; count of bases not matched to a gene: 15. This CDR3 is CASSFTLSREGAYEQYF. In DNA, the CDR3 is TGTGCCAGCAGTTTTACCCTCTCCCGGGAGGGTGCCTACGAGCAGTACTTC.

Of note for this clonotype: Being one base from a much bigger clone, this may be a read error. The chain carries TRBV20-1 and TRBJ1-1; D unresolved. Germline V gene lookup returns CDR1 DFQATT and CDR2 SNEGSKA (reference sequence). The CDR3 covers 14 residues. Deletions cut 1 base from V and 10 bases from J, with 19 bases between. The CDR3 nucleotides are TGCAGTGCTAGAGGTCCAACCGAAACCAATCGAGCTTTCTTT. Translated: CSARGPTETNRAFF.

This clonotype was seen at least ten times. The J gene is TRBJ2-2, the V gene TRBV7-2; tentative D call: TRBD1 (6 bases). The V and J ends lost 2 bases and 12 bases respectively, with 10 bases between them. Germline V gene lookup returns CDR1 SGHTA and CDR2 FQGNSA. The CDR3 has 12 residues. The CDR3 reads CASSLYTGKLFF. DNA of the CDR3: TGTGCCAGCAGCTTATACACAGGGAAGCTGTTTTTT.

The sample holds many counts of this clonotype. The chain couples TRBV14 to TRBJ1-2; D not resolved. V lost 1 base and J lost 7, with 13 bases in between. This CDR3 has 14 amino acids. In germline, CDR1 is SGHDN, CDR2 FVKESK. The CDR3 loop reads CASSQVAGHGGYTF. The CDR3, as DNA: TGTGCCAGCAGCCAAGTTGCAGGCCATGGTGGCTACACCTTC.

This clonotype was observed many times. V usage is TRBV28 and J usage is TRBJ1-1; no clear D gene. Germline assignment: CDR1 MDHEN and CDR2 SYDVKM. Trimming cost V 4 bases and J 5 bases, with 17 bases left between them. The CDR3 is made up of 15 amino acids. The CDR3 DNA sequence: TGTGCCAGCAGTTCTCCCCCCGGGGATGCGACTGAAGCTTTCTTT. Residues: CASSSPPGDATEAFF.